This T cell receptor beta chain was obtained from a study of blood T cell repertoires in COVID-19. The CDR3 sequence is 15 residues long. J gave up 7 bases and V 4 bases, and 8 bases lay outside the gene matches. Germline V lookup: CDR1 SGHNT, CDR2 YYREEE (reference sequence). The assay was immunoSEQ multiplex PCR, and TCRdb's table has in-frame clones only and misses some. The data show around 200,000 clones, with 85% seen just once and around 19% held by the top ten. The chain couples TRBV5-4 to TRBJ1-6; 7 bases fit TRBD1. Sequencing was performed on PBMCs or T cells enriched from blood (not recorded which). The clonotype originates from a man in his forties or fifties who had recovered from COVID-19. The chain's CDR3 is CASSAPGTANSPLHF. The CDR3 nucleotides are TGTGCCAGCAGCGCACCCGGGACAGCAAATTCACCCCTCCACTTT. The full variable domain, its missing parts supplied by reference TRBV5-4 and TRBJ1-6, is ETGVTQSPTHLIKTRGQQVTLRCSSQSGHNTVSWYQQALGQGPQFIFQYYREEENGRGNFPPRFSGLQFPNYSSELNVNALELDDSALYLCASSAPGTANSPLHFGNGTRLTVT.